Presented here are 22 T cell receptor beta chains from one specimen sequenced in a study of blood T cell repertoires in COVID-19. Sequenced by immunoSEQ multiplex PCR; TCRdb stores in-frame clones only, minus some. The sample lists about 160,000 clones; 75% to 80% were seen once. Sequenced: peripheral blood. The receptors here all came from a woman of 80 years or more with acute or convalescent COVID-19.

The chain is built from TRBV4-2 and TRBJ1-6; D unclear. CDR3 length: 14 amino acids. Germline CDR1 reads LGHNA; CDR2 reads YNFKEQ. V dropped 0 bases and J dropped 11 bases, with 11 bases sitting between them. CDR3 nucleotides: TGTGCCAGCAGCCAAGATCTAGCGGCGGCACCCCTCCACTTT. It encodes CASSQDLAAAPLHF.

This clone was seen only once. V is TRBV7-2 and J is TRBJ1-1; 7 bases agree with TRBD1. The CDR3 has 16 amino acids. Trimming removed 1 base from V and 2 bases from J; junction bases left unmatched: 7. Germline loops: CDR1 SGHTA, CDR2 FQGNSA. CDR3 bases: TGTGCCAGCAGCTTAGGGGGGACAGCCATCAACACTGAAGCTTTCTTT. This sequence encodes CASSLGGTAINTEAFF. Based on the CDR3 plus reference TRBV7-2 and TRBJ1-1, the full variable domain is GAGVSQSPSNKVTEKGKDVELRCDPISGHTALYWYRQSLGQGLEFLIYFQGNSAPDKSGLPSDRFSAERTGGSVSTLTIQRTQQEDSAVYLCASSLGGTAINTEAFFGQGTRLTVV.

The chain links TRBV19 to TRBJ2-1; D perhaps matches TRBD2 (6 bases). The CDR3 runs 18 residues. Trimming left V 7 bases short and J 0 bases short, with 22 bases between. CDR1 is LNHDA, CDR2 SQIVND, per germline (reference sequence). CDR3 loop: CASIPQAGLTSSYNEQFF. DNA for the CDR3: TGTGCCAGTATTCCCCAGGCGGGATTGACGAGCTCCTACAATGAGCAGTTCTTC.

Only a few counts were recorded for this clone. Additional DNA sequences in this sample encode the identical CDR3. The rearrangement joins TRBV2 to TRBJ1-1; no clear D. CDR3 size: 14 residues. In germline, CDR1 is SNHLY, CDR2 FYNNEI. V was pared by 8 bases and J by 0 bases, with 13 bases between. The CDR3 DNA follows: TGTGCCAGCTCCCGGACTGGAGTGAACACTGAAGCTTTCTTT. It yields the protein CASSRTGVNTEAFF.

This chain links TRBV7-9 with TRBJ2-7; TRBD2 agrees at 8 bases. In germline, CDR1 is SEHNR, CDR2 FQNEAQ (reference sequence). The V segment lost 5 bases and the J segment 0 bases; nucleotides outside the gene matches: 6. The CDR3 has 15 amino acids. CDR3 sequence reads: CASSPGRGGSYEQYF. CDR3 nucleotide sequence: TGTGCCAGCAGCCCAGGTCGGGGGGGCTCCTACGAGCAGTACTTC.

The chain's CDR3 is CASSELEGVNTEAFF. CDR3 coding DNA: TGTGCCAGCAGTGAATTAGAAGGGGTGAACACTGAAGCTTTCTTT. The chain uses TRBV2 and TRBJ1-1, with a tentative D call TRBD1 (5 bases). The germline V gene encodes CDR1 SNHLY and CDR2 FYNNEI. Trimming removed 2 bases from V and 0 bases from J, with 10 bases in between. The CDR3 totals 15 residues.

There are a few counts of this clone. V gene TRBV11-3 combines with J gene TRBJ2-1; D is perhaps TRBD2 (6 bases). The CDR3 extends over 15 amino acids. CDR1 is SGHNT and CDR2 is YENEEA in the germline V gene. V lost 5 bases and J lost 1, with 12 bases in between. The CDR3 loop is CASSRRAESYNEQFF. The CDR3, as DNA: TGTGCCAGCAGCCGGAGGGCAGAATCCTACAATGAGCAGTTCTTC.

This clone was seen a few times. The J gene is TRBJ2-2, the V gene TRBV5-4, with 12 bases fitting TRBD2. CDR1 and CDR2 from the germline V gene are SGHNT and YYREEE (reference sequence). V gave up 5 bases and J gave up 3 bases; unmatched junction bases: 2. This CDR3 has 15 amino acids. This chain's CDR3 is CASSLAGGYTGELFF. The CDR3 DNA follows: TGTGCCAGCAGTCTAGCGGGAGGGTACACCGGGGAGCTGTTTTTT.

The chain employs TRBV3-1 (or the pseudogene TRBV3-2) and TRBJ2-1; TRBD1 matches 12 bases. The CDR3 extends over 16 amino acids. V shed 4 bases and J 5 bases; nucleotides not matched to a gene: 6. Germline loops: CDR1 LGHDT, CDR2 YNNKEL (reference sequence). CDR3 residues: CASSPGTGGRNNEQFF. The DNA of the CDR3 is TGTGCCAGCAGCCCCGGGACAGGGGGCAGGAACAATGAGCAGTTCTTC.

V and J are TRBV28 and TRBJ2-7, with D unresolved. V shed 10 bases and J shed 7 bases, with 14 bases lying between them. The CDR3 contains 11 residues. Germline CDR1 MDHEN, CDR2 SYDVKM. CDR3 nucleotide sequence: TGTGCCATAGCAACCAGCCGGGAGCAGTACTTC. The encoded protein is CAIATSREQYF.

The table lists this clone with a few counts. The J gene is TRBJ2-5, the V gene TRBV28; D call uncertain. The germline gives CDR1 MDHEN, CDR2 SYDVKM. V dropped 6 bases and J dropped 0 bases, with 5 bases sitting between them. There are 12 residues in the CDR3. The CDR3 DNA follows: TGTGCCAGCAGCCTCGACCAAGAGACCCAGTACTTC. Amino acid sequence: CASSLDQETQYF.

The table lists this clone with a few counts. The rearrangement joins TRBV6-4 to TRBJ1-4, with D unclear. Germline V gene data show CDR1 as MRHNA and CDR2 as SNTAGT. CDR3 length: 14 residues. The V end lost 6 bases, the J end lost 3 bases, and 11 bases lay between the germline ends. CDR3 amino acids: CASRRPDSNEKLFF. CDR3 coding DNA: TGTGCCAGCAGGCGCCCAGACTCTAATGAAAAACTGTTTTTT.

The table lists this clone with a count of one. This CDR3 reads CASSRTSGGANEQFF. The CDR3 DNA follows: TGCGCCAGCAGCCGGACTAGCGGGGGGGCAAATGAGCAGTTCTTC. The chain has TRBV5-1 and TRBJ2-1; 15 bases line up with TRBD2. The CDR3 loop spans 15 amino acids. V shed 4 bases, J shed 7 bases, and the junction held 3 bases outside the gene matches. CDR1 and CDR2 (germline): SGHRS, YFSETQ.

This clone has a handful of counts. The chain joins TRBV13 to TRBJ1-2; no reliable D call. V gave up 3 bases and J gave up 3 bases, with 17 bases separating them. CDR3 size: 16 residues. The germline gives CDR1 PRHDT, CDR2 FYEKMQ (reference sequence). CDR3 amino acids: CASSFRQHPGDYGYTF. In nucleotides, the CDR3 is TGTGCCAGCAGCTTTCGTCAACACCCCGGGGACTATGGCTACACCTTC.

The chain is built from TRBV5-5 and TRBJ1-4, with 8 bases matching TRBD1. This CDR3 is 15 amino acids long. The germline CDR1 and CDR2 sequences are SGHKS and YYEKEE (reference sequence). V shed 0 bases and J 8 bases; nucleotides not matched to a gene: 6. CDR3: CASSLVTGVREKLFF. In DNA form, the CDR3 reads TGTGCCAGCAGCTTGGTGACAGGGGTAAGGGAAAAACTGTTTTTT.

The chain employs TRBV7-8 and TRBJ2-3, with a tentative D call TRBD2 (7 bases). This CDR3 region has 14 residues. Germline CDR1 SGHVS, CDR2 FQNEAQ. V lost 0 bases, J lost 6 bases, and 10 bases lay in between. CDR3 sequence: CASSLAGGQDTQYF. DNA of the CDR3: TGTGCCAGCAGCTTAGCGGGGGGGCAGGATACGCAGTATTTT.

The chain has TRBV29-1 and TRBJ2-2; D uncertain. Germline-derived CDR1 and CDR2 are SQVTM and ANQGSEA. This CDR3 is built from 12 residues. Trimming took off 7 bases at V and 6 bases at J, with 12 bases between the two ends. CDR3 in amino acids: CSGQAVAGELFF. CDR3 coding DNA: TGCAGCGGCCAGGCTGTAGCCGGGGAGCTGTTTTTT.

V and J are TRBV7-9 and TRBJ2-6; possibly TRBD2 for D (6 bases). V was pared by 4 bases and J by 0 bases, with 16 bases between. The germline V gene encodes CDR1 SEHNR and CDR2 FQNEAQ (reference sequence). CDR3 length: 18 residues. The CDR3 coding sequence is TGTGCCAGCAGCTCCATCTCCCGGGAGATCTCTGGGGCCAACGTCCTGACTTTC. It specifies CASSSISREISGANVLTF.

A few counts support this clone. This chain uses TRBV20-1 with TRBJ2-7, with D hard to call. The CDR3 loop spans 11 amino acids. Germline lookup yields CDR1 DFQATT and CDR2 SNEGSKA (reference sequence). V dropped 3 bases and J dropped 3 bases, with 6 bases sitting between them. CDR3 loop: CSASEDYEQYF. The CDR3 DNA reads TGCAGTGCTAGCGAGGACTACGAGCAGTACTTC.

The chain joins TRBV27 to TRBJ1-6, with D perhaps matching TRBD1 (5 bases). The CDR3 has 16 residues. Germline V gene data show CDR1 as MNHEY and CDR2 as SMNVEV (reference sequence). V was shortened by 2 bases and J by 1 base, with 9 bases between the two germline ends. The chain's CDR3 is CASSLGAGSYNSPLHF. CDR3 bases: TGTGCCAGCAGTTTAGGGGCTGGTTCCTATAATTCACCCCTCCACTTT.

The chain couples TRBV5-1 to TRBJ2-5, with TRBD1 matching over 9 bases. CDR1 is SGHRS, CDR2 YFSETQ, per germline. The CDR3 has 15 amino acids. The V gene end was trimmed by 6 bases and the J gene end by 6 bases; junction bases not matched to a gene: 12. CDR3 sequence: CASTSRTGVTKTQYF. The CDR3, as DNA: TGCGCCAGCACCTCGAGGACAGGGGTAACGAAGACCCAGTACTTC.

This chain joins TRBV28 and TRBJ1-5; D possibly corresponds to TRBD1 (6 bases). Germline CDR1 and CDR2: MDHEN and SYDVKM. This CDR3 region has 13 residues. V was trimmed by 8 bases and J by 11 bases, leaving 19 bases between them. The CDR3 spells CASGLTGLRAQHF. CDR3 sequence (DNA): TGTGCCAGCGGATTGACAGGTCTCCGGGCCCAGCATTTT.